The next 27 T cell receptor beta chains were all read from a single sample in a study of tumor-infiltrating lymphocytes in oesophageal squamous cell carcinoma. MiXCR, run by TCRdb on the PCR reads, gives a single entry per CDR3 protein. This table has about 22,000 distinct CDR3 sequences, roughly 32% appearing once. The specimen sequenced was esophageal tumor tissue. The source is a female donor with esophageal squamous cell carcinoma.

This clonotype was counted ten times or more. V gene TRBV2 combines with J gene TRBJ1-2; D may be TRBD1 (6 bases). V lost 7 bases, J lost 8 bases, and 20 bases lay in between. Germline CDR1 is SNHLY and CDR2 is FYNNEI. This CDR3 is built from 14 residues. In DNA form, the CDR3 reads TGTGCCAGCATCCGACAGGAGTCCCTGGAAGGCTACACCTTC. Translating it yields CASIRQESLEGYTF.

This clonotype was detected only a few times. Lacking the conserved final phenylalanine or tryptophan, this CDR3 likely reflects a read error. The DNA is left out, because the CDR3 cannot be placed on it with certainty; the CDR3 is given as TCRdb lists it. The rearrangement uses TRBV5-6 and TRBJ2-4; TRBD1 is taken as the D call from the table, unchecked against the DNA. Per the germline V gene, CDR1 is SGHDT and CDR2 is YYEEEE. Inclusive of both ends, the CDR3 amounts to 12 amino acids. The CDR3 reads CASSLIAGQGAP.

V is TRBV6-2 or TRBV6-3 and J is TRBJ2-4, with 9 bases matching TRBD1. The last part of the DNA fits TRBJ1-2 better; the J call may be wrong. This CDR3 has 16 amino acids. Germline lookup yields CDR1 MNHEY and CDR2 SVGEGT. The CDR3 DNA sequence: TGTGCCAGCAGTGAATACAGGGGGCTGCCTAACTATGGCTACACCTTC. Protein: CASSEYRGLPNYGYTF.

This clonotype is medium-sized within its sample. V usage is TRBV6-6 and J usage is TRBJ1-6; D not certain. The V gene lost 2 bases and the J gene lost 5 bases, with 13 bases spanning the gap. The V gene's germline CDR1 is MNHNY and CDR2 SVGAGI (reference sequence). This CDR3 contains 16 residues. CDR3 protein: CASSYKISGHNSPLHF. In DNA, the CDR3 is TGTGCCAGCAGTTACAAAATTTCAGGTCATAATTCACCCCTCCACTTT.

The chain links TRBV7-2 to TRBJ2-5; possibly TRBD1 for D (5 bases). The CDR3 is 13 residues long. Germline CDR1 reads SGHTA; CDR2 reads FQGNSA. Between the trimmed V and J ends, which lost 1 base and 5 bases, there was a span of 8 bases. CDR3 region: CASSLVSGETQYF. For the CDR3, the DNA is TGTGCCAGCAGCTTAGTATCAGGGGAGACCCAGTACTTC.

V is TRBV11-3 and J is TRBJ2-2, with D tentatively TRBD1 (5 bases). V was cut by 5 bases and J by 0 bases, with 13 bases left in between. CDR3 length equals 16 residues. Per the germline V gene, CDR1 is SGHNT and CDR2 is YENEEA. In DNA, the CDR3 is TGTGCCAGCAGCCCCTCGACAGATACGAACACCGGGGAGCTGTTTTTT. This gives the protein CASSPSTDTNTGELFF.

This sequence joins TRBV25-1 and TRBJ2-5; D is ambiguous. The J call may be in error: the DNA end matches TRBJ2-7 better. CDR1 is MGHDK and CDR2 is SYGVNS in the germline V gene. This CDR3 is built from 10 residues. The CDR3 protein is CASSSYEQYF. In DNA form, the CDR3 reads TGTGCCAGCAGCTCTTACGAGCAGTACTTC.

There are many counts of this clonotype. The chain joins TRBV14 to TRBJ2-1; 13 nucleotides agree with TRBD2. The J call could be wrong; TRBJ2-7 is a better fit for the DNA end. The CDR3 contains 19 residues. CDR1 SGHDN and CDR2 FVKESK come from the germline V gene. The CDR3 DNA reads as TGTGCCAGCAGCCAAGGGACAGGACTAGCGGGAGAGGGGCTAGAGAAGCAGTACTTC. It is translated as CASSQGTGLAGEGLEKQYF.

The CDR3 spells CASSRARGSSYEQFF. CDR3 coding DNA: TGTGCCAGCAGCCGGGCCAGGGGGTCGTCCTACGAGCAGTTCTTC. The V call is TRBV14, the J call TRBJ2-7; the match to TRBD1 covers 7 bases. The J call could be wrong; TRBJ2-1 is a better fit for the DNA end. This CDR3 comprises 15 residues. Germline lookup yields CDR1 SGHDN and CDR2 FVKESK.

This clonotype was picked up many times. This chain links TRBV27 with TRBJ2-5; D is perhaps TRBD1 or TRBD2 (5 bases each). CDR1 MNHEY and CDR2 SMNVEV come from the germline V gene (reference sequence). This CDR3 contains 14 residues. Trimming removed 6 bases at V and 11 bases at J, with 22 bases between. CDR3: CASSAGTQRREQYF. The CDR3 DNA is TGTGCCAGCAGCGCCGGGACCCAAAGGAGAGAGCAGTACTTC.

For this clonotype: The CDR3 end shows no conserved phenylalanine or tryptophan, and so a read error is likely. The limits of the CDR3 on the DNA are not certain, so only TCRdb's listed CDR3 is given. V gene TRBV24-1 combines with J gene TRBJ2-1; TRBD1, as called in the table, went unchecked against the DNA. Germline loops: CDR1 KGHDR, CDR2 SFDVKD. The CDR3 spans 19 amino acids, including both terminal residues. The CDR3 reads CATSDNAGTGTNYGYTFGS.

Many counts were recorded for this clonotype. The rearrangement joins TRBV6-1 to TRBJ1-3, with no clear D. Per the germline V gene, CDR1 is MNHNS and CDR2 is SASEGT. V lost 6 bases and J lost 4, with 16 bases in between. The CDR3 has 15 amino acids. The CDR3 reads CASSYRSSWGNTIYF. The CDR3 coding sequence is TGTGCCAGCAGCTACAGAAGTTCGTGGGGAAACACCATATATTTT.

In its sample, this clonotype was seen many times. V and J are TRBV11-2 and TRBJ2-5; D ambiguous. The end of the DNA aligns better with TRBJ2-7, so the J call may be wrong. CDR3 length: 14 amino acids. Germline CDR1 SGHAT, CDR2 FQNNGV. The CDR3 nucleotides read TGTGCCAGCAGCTTAGCGTCGGGCCCTTACGAGCAGTACTTC. It is translated as CASSLASGPYEQYF.

This clonotype was picked up many times. J is TRBJ2-5 and V is TRBV7-8; D gene ambiguous. Germline-derived CDR1 and CDR2 are SGHVS and FQNEAQ. The CDR3 contains 14 residues. V lost 2 bases, J lost 11 bases, and 18 bases lay in between. The CDR3 protein is CASSLSYTANEQYF. In nucleotides, the CDR3 is TGTGCCAGCAGCTTATCGTACACTGCCAATGAGCAGTACTTC.

This sequence joins TRBV7-2 and TRBJ2-1, with D maybe TRBD2 (6 bases). Matching the DNA end better, TRBJ2-7 makes the J call doubtful. Germline V gives CDR1 SGHTA, CDR2 FQGNSA. The CDR3 runs to 12 residues. The CDR3 reads CASSLLGGEQYF. CDR3 nucleotides: TGTGCCAGCAGCTTATTGGGGGGCGAGCAGTACTTC.

The chain uses TRBV7-2 and TRBJ2-4; TRBD2 is a possible D gene (5 bases). Germline V gene data show CDR1 as SGHTA and CDR2 as FQGNSA. This CDR3 spans 13 amino acids. The V and J ends lost 4 bases and 13 bases respectively, with 17 bases between them. CDR3 protein: CASSSKGGHEQYF. CDR3 nucleotide sequence: TGTGCCAGCAGCTCCAAGGGCGGGCATGAGCAGTACTTC.

In this sample, this clonotype turned up a few times. This chain connects TRBV5-6 to TRBJ2-3; D unclear. Looked up from germline, CDR1 is SGHDT and CDR2 is YYEEEE. Trimming took 2 bases from V and 4 from J, leaving 5 bases between them. The CDR3 is made up of 12 amino acids. The CDR3 spells CASSFGADTQYF. The CDR3 DNA follows: TGTGCCAGCAGCTTTGGGGCAGATACGCAGTATTTT.

This clonotype was found many times. The rearrangement links TRBV12-3 or TRBV12-4 to TRBJ2-1; 9 bases match TRBD1. Trimming removed 8 bases from V and 8 bases from J; junction bases left unmatched: 10. This CDR3 comprises 14 residues. The DNA of the CDR3 is TGTGCCAGCCACGGGGACAGGGATAGGCATGAGCAGTTCTTC. Protein: CASHGDRDRHEQFF.

A single count supports this clonotype. The rearrangement joins TRBV7-3 to TRBJ2-1; 10 nucleotides line up with TRBD2. The CDR3 covers 15 residues. Unmatched junction bases numbered 4, after V lost 4 bases and J lost 4 bases. The germline CDR1 and CDR2 sequences are SGHTA and FQGTGA. CDR3 DNA sequence: TGTGCCAGCAGCTCGTATAGCGGGGGGTACAATGAGCAGTTCTTC. It specifies CASSSYSGGYNEQFF.

This clonotype was observed a few times. The chain uses TRBV4-1 and TRBJ1-1, with a tentative D call TRBD1 (6 bases). V shed 0 bases and J shed 0 bases, with 23 bases lying between them. CDR1 MGHRA and CDR2 YSYEKL come from the germline V gene. The CDR3 spans 20 residues. Here the CDR3 DNA reads TGCGCCAGCAGCCAAGATCTACAGGGTACTCACTCCCGTATGAACACTGAAGCTTTCTTT. Residues: CASSQDLQGTHSRMNTEAFF.

V usage is TRBV4-2 and J usage is TRBJ2-4; 7 positions match TRBD2. The J call is in doubt because the DNA end fits TRBJ2-7 better. From germline, CDR1 is LGHNA and CDR2 YNFKEQ. The CDR3 length is 15 residues. The CDR3 here is CASSQEEGGPYEQYF. CDR3 nucleotide sequence: TGTGCCAGCAGCCAAGAGGAGGGAGGGCCTTACGAGCAGTACTTC.

This sequence joins TRBV28 and TRBJ2-1; the D call may be TRBD1 or TRBD2 (7 bases each). The J call may be in error: the DNA end matches TRBJ2-7 better. This CDR3 has 17 amino acids. In germline, CDR1 is MDHEN, CDR2 SYDVKM. CDR3 in DNA: TGTGCCAGCCAGGGGGGGCCGCTAGCCGGCGCGGGTTGGGAGCAGTACTTC. It translates to CASQGGPLAGAGWEQYF.

The DNA for the CDR3 is TGTGCCAGCAGCTTAGCGGGACAGGGTAAGGAGCAGTTTTTT. This gives the protein CASSLAGQGKEQFF. The rearrangement uses TRBV7-8 and TRBJ1-4, with 9 bases matching TRBD1. The CDR3 consists of 14 residues. Germline CDR1 and CDR2: SGHVS and FQNEAQ. V was clipped by 0 bases and J by 16 bases; unmatched bases: 9.

Of note for this clonotype: The missing conserved phenylalanine or tryptophan at the end of this CDR3 makes a read error likely. No DNA is shown, since the ends of the CDR3 on it are uncertain; the CDR3 is the one TCRdb lists. The J gene is TRBJ2-6, the V gene TRBV15. Termini included, the CDR3 measures 8 amino acids. Germline V CDR1 and CDR2: LNHNV, YYDKDF (reference sequence). CDR3 loop: CATSRDSP.

To note about this clonotype: The conserved phenylalanine or tryptophan is not found at the CDR3 terminus, so this likely reflects a read error. The limits of the CDR3 on the DNA are not certain, so only TCRdb's listed CDR3 is given. This chain links TRBV7-6 with TRBJ2-3; the table's D call of TRBD1 was not tested on the DNA. Germline CDR1 SGHVS, CDR2 FNYEAQ. The CDR3 extends over 20 residues, inclusive of both ends. CDR3 in amino acids: CASSSRPDRGQSYNEQFFGP.

Many counts were recorded for this clonotype. This sequence joins TRBV5-1 and TRBJ1-1; D gene unclear. The CDR3 covers 14 residues. V gave up 0 bases and J gave up 0 bases, with 6 bases separating them. Germline CDR1 reads SGHRS; CDR2 reads YFSETQ. Here the CDR3 reads CASSLADLNTEAFF. The CDR3 DNA sequence: TGCGCCAGCAGCTTGGCAGATCTGAACACTGAAGCTTTCTTT.

The CDR3 DNA reads TGTGCCAGCAGCCAGTACTCTGGGGCCAACGTCCTGACTTTC. Protein product: CASSQYSGANVLTF. V and J are TRBV14 and TRBJ2-6, with D hard to call. The CDR3 spans 14 residues. Looked up from germline, CDR1 is SGHDN and CDR2 is FVKESK. V was cut by 3 bases and J by 0 bases, with 3 bases left in between.